The rows below give T cell receptor beta chains drawn from one sample of a study of lung T cells in sarcoidosis with Löfgren's syndrome. TCRdb recomputed calls from the reads with MiXCR, one row per CDR3 protein. The table includes just under 20,000 distinct CDR3 sequences, less than 25% detected once. Sequencing input: CD4+ T cells from PBMCs. The source is a human donor with sarcoidosis (Löfgren's syndrome or another form), or a control subject (not recorded which). The CDR3 runs from the conserved cysteine through the conserved F or W. A D gene is named only where the DNA matches it firmly. Only some rows state a clone size, as once, few, many or a class for expanded clones.

>TRBD1|14|TRBJ2-7|many|TRBV20-1
CSAKGDRSSYEQYF
TGCAGTGCTAAGGGGGACAGGAGCTCCTACGAGCAGTACTTC
>NA|16|TRBJ1-1|medium-sized|TRBV28
CASSFLAGPLNTEAFF
TGTGCCAGCAGTTTTCTAGCAGGGCCCCTGAACACTGAAGCTTTCTTT
>NA|18|TRBJ2-7|many|TRBV7-9
CASSLAVGTTTQTYEQYF
TGTGCCAGCAGCTTAGCGGTGGGGACAACTACTCAAACCTACGAGCAGTACTTC
>TRBD1|15|TRBJ2-7|many|TRBV20-1
CSARVAQGVRYEQYF
TGCAGTGCTAGGGTGGCACAGGGGGTAAGGTACGAGCAGTACTTC
>NA|13|TRBJ1-4|few|TRBV5-1
CASSFGGVEKLFF
TGCGCCAGCAGCTTCGGGGGAGTCGAAAAACTGTTTTTT
>NA|13|TRBJ1-3|many|TRBV19
CASRTPAGNTIYF
TGTGCCAGTAGGACACCGGCTGGAAACACCATATATTTT
>NA|15|TRBJ2-1|NA|TRBV11-3
CASSLGQSSYNEQFF
TGTGCCAGCAGCTTAGGACAAAGCTCCTACAATGAGCAGTTCTTC
>NA|16|TRBJ1-5|many|TRBV19
CASSINPGPGNQPQHF
TGTGCCAGTAGTATCAACCCGGGACCGGGCAATCAGCCCCAGCATTTT
>NA|12|TRBJ2-5|medium-sized|TRBV10-3
CAISSDRETQYF
TGTGCCATCAGTAGTGACAGGGAGACCCAGTACTTC
>NA|16|TRBJ2-3|NA|TRBV19
CATRSGAALFTDTQYF
TGTGCCACCCGAAGTGGGGCGGCCCTCTTCACAGATACGCAGTATTTT
>NA|15|TRBJ2-6|few|TRBV7-9
CASSSGLSGANVLTF
TGTGCCAGCAGTTCCGGACTGTCTGGGGCCAACGTCCTGACTTTC
>NA|15|TRBJ1-1|many|TRBV12-3/TRBV12-4
CASRESGARNTEAFF
TGTGCCAGCAGGGAATCCGGGGCGCGGAACACTGAAGCTTTCTTT
>NA|15|TRBJ2-3|few|TRBV29-1
CSVPWGARGTDTQYF
TGCAGCGTGCCCTGGGGGGCCCGGGGCACAGATACGCAGTATTTT
>NA|14|TRBJ1-1|NA|TRBV6-6
CASSYGQLNTEAFF
TGTGCCAGCAGTTACGGACAGTTGAACACTGAAGCTTTCTTT
>NA|16|TRBJ2-1|many|TRBV2
CASSEGGIRGENEQFF
TGTGCCAGCAGTGAAGGAGGTATAAGGGGAGAAAATGAGCAGTTCTTC
>TRBD2|13|TRBJ2-7|few|TRBV12-3/TRBV12-4
CASSYSGSDELYF
TGTGCCAGCAGTTATAGCGGGAGTGACGAGCTGTACTTC
>NA|14|TRBJ2-7|many|TRBV12-3/TRBV12-4
CASRQTGTPYEQYF
TGTGCCAGCAGACAAACCGGGACACCCTACGAGCAGTACTTC
>NA|14|TRBJ1-1|NA|TRBV7-2
CASSLLGQASEAFF
TGTGCCAGCAGCTTACTAGGCCAGGCAAGTGAAGCTTTCTTT
>TRBD1|13|TRBJ1-2|medium-sized|TRBV20-1
CSALTGENYGYTF
TGCAGTGCGCTGACAGGGGAAAACTATGGCTACACCTTC
>NA|16|TRBJ1-1|NA|TRBV28
CACSLLGGLPNTEAFF
TGTGCCTGCAGTTTATTAGGGGGGCTACCGAACACTGAAGCTTTCTTT
>NA|12|TRBJ2-5|medium-sized|TRBV6-1
CASSEIKETQYF
TGTGCCAGCAGTGAAATCAAAGAGACCCAGTACTTC
>TRBD1|16|TRBJ2-7|many|TRBV6-1
CASRPGQGIFVYEQYF
TGTGCCAGCAGGCCCGGACAGGGGATCTTTGTCTACGAGCAGTACTTC
>NA|15|TRBJ2-2|medium-sized|TRBV6-1
CATRPGNANTGELFF
TGTGCCACGCGACCTGGAAACGCGAACACCGGGGAGCTGTTTTTT
>TRBD1|15|TRBJ1-6|many|TRBV2
CASRGGQAINSPLHF
TGTGCCAGCAGAGGGGGACAGGCGATTAATTCACCCCTCCACTTT
>NA|14|TRBJ1-1|NA|TRBV28
CASGLAVENTEASF
TGTGCCAGCGGTTTAGCAGTCGAGAACACTGAAGCTTCCTTT
>TRBD1|15|TRBJ2-1|many|TRBV5-4
CASSWGDRGFLEQFF
TGTGCCAGCAGCTGGGGGGACAGGGGTTTTCTTGAGCAGTTCTTC
>TRBD2|15|TRBJ2-7|many|TRBV10-3
CAISSTLAGSYEQYF
TGTGCCATCTCCTCCACACTAGCGGGTTCCTACGAGCAGTACTTC